Listed below are T cell receptor beta chains from one sample, sequenced in a study of naive and memory T cell subsets. Via MiXCR, TCRdb re-called the UMI-ligation and nested PCR reads, giving one row per CDR3 protein. The table records about 120,000 distinct CDR3 sequences, around a third of them present only once. Sequences were obtained from central memory CD4+ T cells from blood. These receptors all stem from a human donor in good health. Each CDR3 is given with its conserved first and last residue. The D gene is left open where the match is weak. Some rows mark clone size as missing; the rest say once, few, many or name a class of expanded clone.

TRBD2 | TRBJ2-3 | TRBV24-1 | - | CATSIGGAGGRSGTQYF | TGTGCCACCAGTATCGGTGGAGCGGGAGGTCGCAGCGGTACGCAGTATTTT
- | TRBJ2-1 | TRBV30 | once | CAWSTREQFF | TGTGCCTGGAGTACAAGGGAGCAGTTCTTC
- | TRBJ2-1 | TRBV7-8 | - | CASSSYAEYNEQFF | TGTGCCAGCAGCTCATACGCGGAATACAATGAGCAGTTCTTC
- | TRBJ2-6 | TRBV20-1 | many | CSAGISGANVLTF | TGCAGTGCTGGGATCTCTGGGGCCAACGTCCTGACTTTC
- | TRBJ2-5 | TRBV29-1 | few | CSVGQETQYF | TGCAGCGTTGGTCAAGAGACCCAGTACTTC
- | TRBJ1-2 | TRBV7-2 | - | CASSLRDSAYGYTF | TGTGCCAGCAGCCTCCGGGACTCCGCCTATGGCTACACCTTC
TRBD1 | TRBJ2-5 | TRBV11-2 | - | CASNRDSQETQYF | TGTGCCAGCAACCGGGACAGCCAAGAGACCCAGTACTTC
- | TRBJ1-2 | TRBV2 | - | CASSVGGATSYGYTF | TGTGCCAGCAGTGTAGGGGGGGCCACTAGCTATGGCTACACCTTC
TRBD1 | TRBJ1-2 | TRBV20-1 | - | CSARDAWDSNYGYTF | TGCAGTGCTAGAGATGCCTGGGACAGCAACTATGGCTACACCTTC
- | TRBJ2-1 | TRBV27 | few | CASSRTGLGFYEQFF | TGTGCCAGCAGCCGGACGGGACTTGGCTTTTATGAGCAGTTCTTC
- | TRBJ1-6 | TRBV7-9 | few | CASSRGGPLGSPLHF | TGTGCCAGCAGCCGCGGAGGACCCTTAGGTTCACCCCTCCACTTT
TRBD2 | TRBJ2-2 | TRBV5-4 | - | CASSSMGGRAGTGELFF | TGTGCCAGCAGTTCCATGGGCGGGAGGGCCGGCACCGGGGAGCTGTTTTTT
- | TRBJ1-2 | TRBV29-1 | - | CSAKGAGVGGYTF | TGCAGCGCTAAAGGGGCGGGAGTCGGTGGCTACACCTTC
- | TRBJ2-1 | TRBV6-2/TRBV6-3 | - | CASSYSRLGNEQFF | TGTGCCAGCAGTTACTCCAGGTTGGGGAATGAGCAGTTCTTC
TRBD2 | TRBJ2-1 | TRBV7-9 | - | CASSLGLAGGLNNEQFF | TGTGCCAGCAGCTTGGGACTAGCGGGAGGGCTGAACAATGAGCAGTTCTTC
- | TRBJ2-1 | TRBV12-3/TRBV12-4 | - | CASSSRQDNEQFF | TGTGCCAGCAGTTCCAGACAGGACAATGAGCAGTTCTTC